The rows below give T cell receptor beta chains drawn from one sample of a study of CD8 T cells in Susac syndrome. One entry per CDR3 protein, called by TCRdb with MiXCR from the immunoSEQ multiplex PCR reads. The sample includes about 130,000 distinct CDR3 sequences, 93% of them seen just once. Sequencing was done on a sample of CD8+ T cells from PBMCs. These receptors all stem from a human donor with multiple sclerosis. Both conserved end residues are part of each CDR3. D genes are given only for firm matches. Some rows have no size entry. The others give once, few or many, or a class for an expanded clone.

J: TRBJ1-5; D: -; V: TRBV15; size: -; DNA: TGTGCCACCAGCAGAGATTTCGTTAGCAATCAGCCCCAGCATTTT; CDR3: CATSRDFVSNQPQHF
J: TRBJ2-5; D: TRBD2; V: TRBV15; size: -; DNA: TGTGCCACCAGCAGAGCTAGACTAGCGGGAGAGGGCGAGACCCAGTACTTC; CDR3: CATSRARLAGEGETQYF
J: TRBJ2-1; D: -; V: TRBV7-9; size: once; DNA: TGTGCCAGCAGCCTATCCCGGGGGAGCTCCTACAATGAGCAGTTCTTC; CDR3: CASSLSRGSSYNEQFF
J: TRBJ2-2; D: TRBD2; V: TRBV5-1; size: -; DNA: TGCGCCAGCAGCCCGGGACTAGCGGGAGCTATGAACACCGGGGAGCTGTTTTTT; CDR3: CASSPGLAGAMNTGELFF
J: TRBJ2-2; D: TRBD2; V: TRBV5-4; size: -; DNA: TGTGCCAGCAGTACCCCTACTAGCGAGAACACCGGGGAGCTGTTTTTT; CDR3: CASSTPTSENTGELFF
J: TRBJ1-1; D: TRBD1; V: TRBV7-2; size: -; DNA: TGTGCCAGCAGCCGGGACAGGGTAAGAAGGACCACTGAAGCTTTCTTT; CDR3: CASSRDRVRRTTEAFF
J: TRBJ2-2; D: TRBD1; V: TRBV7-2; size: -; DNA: TGTGCCAGTAAAGCACAGGGGACGAACACCGGGGAGCTGTTTTTT; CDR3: CASKAQGTNTGELFF
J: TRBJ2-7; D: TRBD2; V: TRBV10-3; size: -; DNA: TGTGCCATCAGGGACCGAACTAGCGGGGAGCAGTACTTC; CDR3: CAIRDRTSGEQYF
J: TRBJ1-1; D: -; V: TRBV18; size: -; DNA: TGTGCCAGCTCACCCACGAGTATCGGGAACACTGAAGCTTTCTTT; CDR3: CASSPTSIGNTEAFF
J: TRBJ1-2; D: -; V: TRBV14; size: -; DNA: TGTGCCAGCAGCCAGGACATCCGGACGGAAGGCTACACCTTC; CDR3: CASSQDIRTEGYTF
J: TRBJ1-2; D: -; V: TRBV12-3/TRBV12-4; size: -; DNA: TGTGCCAGCAGTTTTGGATATGACTATGGCTACACCTTC; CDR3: CASSFGYDYGYTF
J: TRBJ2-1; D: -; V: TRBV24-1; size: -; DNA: TGTGCCACCAGTGATTTAAAGGGCCCGAACAATGAGCAGTTCTTC; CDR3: CATSDLKGPNNEQFF
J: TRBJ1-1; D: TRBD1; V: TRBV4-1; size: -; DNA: TGCGCCAGCAGCCAAAAATTGATCCAACAGGGGGGGACTGAAGCTTTCTTT; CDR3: CASSQKLIQQGGTEAFF
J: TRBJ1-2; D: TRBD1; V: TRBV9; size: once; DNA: TGTGCCAGCAGTAGACAGGGGAAAGCTAACTATGGCTACACCTTC; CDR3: CASSRQGKANYGYTF
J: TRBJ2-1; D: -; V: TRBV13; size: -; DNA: TGTGCCAGCAGCAGGGGAAAGGGATGGAATGAGCAGTTCTTC; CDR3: CASSRGKGWNEQFF
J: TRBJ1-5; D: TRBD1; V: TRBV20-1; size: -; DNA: TGCAGTGCCCCCCCCCGGGGACAGGGAGATCAGCCCCAGCATTTT; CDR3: CSAPPRGQGDQPQHF
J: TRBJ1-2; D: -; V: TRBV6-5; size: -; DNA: TGTGCCAGCAGTTACTCGAGGACGGAGGGAATCTCTCGCTATGGCTACACCTTC; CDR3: CASSYSRTEGISRYGYTF
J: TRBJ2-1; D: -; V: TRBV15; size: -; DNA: TGTGCCACCAGCGGAGGACAGTCTCCTTACAATGAGCAGTTCTTC; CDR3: CATSGGQSPYNEQFF
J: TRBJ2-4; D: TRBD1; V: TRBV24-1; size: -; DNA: TGTGCCACCAGTGACTCCGGGACAGAACCTACCAAAAACATTCAGTACTTC; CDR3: CATSDSGTEPTKNIQYF
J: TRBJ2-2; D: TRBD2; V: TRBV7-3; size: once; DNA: TGTGCCAGCAGCTTCTCCCGGAGGGGGCTAGCGGGAGGGCCGGACACCGGGGAGCTGTTTTTT; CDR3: CASSFSRRGLAGGPDTGELFF
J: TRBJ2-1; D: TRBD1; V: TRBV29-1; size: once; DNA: TGCAGCGTTGAAGTTTCGATGCGGGACAGGGGATCCCTGAATGAGCAGTTCTTC; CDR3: CSVEVSMRDRGSLNEQFF
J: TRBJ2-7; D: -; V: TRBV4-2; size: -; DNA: TGTGCCAGCAGCCAGCAAACCCGGGACTACGAGCAGTACTTC; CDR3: CASSQQTRDYEQYF
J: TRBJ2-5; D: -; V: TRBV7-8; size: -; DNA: TGTGCCAGCAGCCCCGGGGGCAGCCCGGGGAAGACCCAGTACTTC; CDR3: CASSPGGSPGKTQYF
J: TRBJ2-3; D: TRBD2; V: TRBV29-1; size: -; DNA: TGCAGCGTTGAAGACCGCGGTAGCGGGAATGCAGATACGCAGTATTTT; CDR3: CSVEDRGSGNADTQYF
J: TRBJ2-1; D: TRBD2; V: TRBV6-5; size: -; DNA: TGTGCCAGCAGTTACCTCGGGACTAACCATGAGCAGTTCTTC; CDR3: CASSYLGTNHEQFF
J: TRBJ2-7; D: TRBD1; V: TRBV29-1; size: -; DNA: TGCAGCGTTGAAGGGACAGGGAGCCCCTACGAGCAGTACTTC; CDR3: CSVEGTGSPYEQYF
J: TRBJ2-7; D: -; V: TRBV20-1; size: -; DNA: TGCAGTGCTAGATTCGACAGCTCCTACGAGCAGTACTTC; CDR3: CSARFDSSYEQYF
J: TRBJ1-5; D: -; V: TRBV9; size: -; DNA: TGTGCCAGCAGCGTAGGGGGCGGTTCTCGACAGCCCCAGCATTTT; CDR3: CASSVGGGSRQPQHF
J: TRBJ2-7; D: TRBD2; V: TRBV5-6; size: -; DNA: TGTGCCAGCAGCTTTCGGGGGGAGTACGAGCAGTACTTC; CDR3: CASSFRGEYEQYF
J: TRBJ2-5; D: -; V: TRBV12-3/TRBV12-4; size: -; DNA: TGTGCCAGCAGTCTACAGCTTCCTTCACAGGGATGGGAGACCCAGTACTTC; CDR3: CASSLQLPSQGWETQYF
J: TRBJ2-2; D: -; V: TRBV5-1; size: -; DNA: TGCGCCAGCAGCTTGCGAACGGGGATCAACACCGGGGAGCTGTTTTTT; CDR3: CASSLRTGINTGELFF